This TCR beta chain emerged from a study of tumor-infiltrating lymphocytes in localized non-small cell lung cancer. Study conclusions and caveats: Each assay used a separate piece of the same tissue.

The V gene's germline CDR1 is SGHRS and CDR2 YFSETQ. V gave up 4 bases and J gave up 1 base, with 11 bases separating them. This CDR3 is 15 amino acids long. As concerns this clone: Its antigen is unidentified.

Clones were sequenced by immunoSEQ multiplex PCR, and TCRdb holds only the in-frame ones, with some missing. Seen here are some 10,000 clones, roughly 63% observed once, and the top ten hold roughly a tenth. The source is a human donor with non-small cell lung cancer. Source material: uninvolved lung tissue not adjacent to the tumor. The chain recombines TRBV5-1 with TRBJ2-2; D possibly corresponds to TRBD1 (5 bases). CDR3 in DNA: TGCGCCAGCAGCCCGGCAGGACAGAACACCGGGGAGCTGTTTTTT. The encoded protein is CASSPAGQNTGELFF.